This TCR beta chain was obtained from a study of shared clonotypes between healthy human individuals. Profiled with immunoSEQ multiplex PCR; TCRdb holds only in-frame clones, not every one. The table lists about 490,000 clones, 81% of them singletons. With 0 bases removed from V and 2 bases from J, the gap between germline ends came to 9 bases. The CDR3 spans 14 residues. CDR1 is SGHRS and CDR2 is YFSETQ in the germline V gene. The chain couples TRBV5-1 to TRBJ2-7; a weak D match, TRBD2 (5 bases). Source material: PBMCs. The sequence derives from a woman in her forties in good health. Some clones in this sample may be carry-over from other donors' samples. In DNA, the CDR3 is TGCGCCAGCAGCTTGGAGGGAGCGGCCTACGAGCAGTACTTC. Amino acids: CASSLEGAAYEQYF.